The clone carrying this T cell receptor beta chain is a singleton in its sample. Its antigen is still unknown. This specimen comes from a study of T cells in localized non-small cell lung cancer. Study outcomes and limitations: Without multi-region sequencing, intratumor heterogeneity could not be excluded.

Some clones are missing from TCRdb's copy, which holds only in-frame ones; the method was immunoSEQ multiplex PCR. The table shows roughly 24,000 clones, with approximately 81% occurring only once. The sequences come from peripheral blood, collected before any cancer treatment. The clonotype comes from a man aged 40 to 70 with stage III squamous cell lung carcinoma.

This CDR3 is CASSVGPGNTEAFF. The CDR3 DNA follows: TGTGCCAGCAGCGTCGGACCGGGGAACACTGAAGCTTTCTTT. The V call is TRBV9, the J call TRBJ1-1; D gene unclear. Germline CDR1 SGDLS, CDR2 YYNGEE. Trimming pared 2 bases from V and 1 base from J, leaving 9 bases between. This CDR3 comprises 14 residues.